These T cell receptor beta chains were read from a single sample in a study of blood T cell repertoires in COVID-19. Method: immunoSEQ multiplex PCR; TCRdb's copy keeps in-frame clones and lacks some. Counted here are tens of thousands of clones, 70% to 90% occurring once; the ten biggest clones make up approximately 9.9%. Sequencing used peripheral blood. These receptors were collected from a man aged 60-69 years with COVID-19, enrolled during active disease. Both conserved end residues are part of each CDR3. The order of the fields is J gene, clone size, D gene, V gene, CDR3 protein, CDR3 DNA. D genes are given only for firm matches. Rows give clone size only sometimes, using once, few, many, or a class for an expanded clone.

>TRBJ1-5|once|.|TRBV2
CASSEGSGNQPQHF
TGTGCCAGCAGTGAAGGGTCAGGCAATCAGCCCCAGCATTTT
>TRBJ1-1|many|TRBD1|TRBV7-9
CASSSRTGTYTEAFF
TGTGCCAGCAGCTCCCGGACAGGAACCTACACTGAAGCTTTCTTT
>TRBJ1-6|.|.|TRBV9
CASSATGTHYSPLHF
TGTGCCAGCAGCGCCACTGGGACTCATTATTCACCCCTCCACTTT
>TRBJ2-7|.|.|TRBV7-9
CASSGVQNSYEQYF
TGTGCCAGCAGTGGTGTACAGAACTCCTACGAGCAGTACTTC
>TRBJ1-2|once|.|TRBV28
CAMSTGGGYGYTF
TGTGCCATGTCGACCGGGGGAGGCTATGGCTACACCTTC
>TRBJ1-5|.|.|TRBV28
CASSLGAGVGSNQPQHF
TGTGCCAGCAGTTTAGGCGCCGGGGTCGGCAGCAATCAGCCCCAGCATTTT
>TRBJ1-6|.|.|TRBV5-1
CASSLDGYNSPLHF
TGCGCCAGCAGCTTGGACGGCTATAATTCACCCCTCCACTTT
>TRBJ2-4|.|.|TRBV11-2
CASRQQGVKNIQYF
TGTGCCAGCAGGCAACAGGGAGTCAAAAACATTCAGTACTTC
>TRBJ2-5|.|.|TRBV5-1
CASSLVSAVGETQYF
TGCGCCAGCAGCTTGGTTTCAGCGGTAGGCGAGACCCAGTACTTC
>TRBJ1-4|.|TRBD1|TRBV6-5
CASTPDRGGGEKLFF
TGTGCCAGCACCCCTGACAGGGGAGGAGGTGAAAAACTGTTTTTT
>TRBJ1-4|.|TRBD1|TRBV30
CAWTRQGLEKLFF
TGTGCCTGGACCCGACAGGGCCTGGAAAAACTGTTTTTT
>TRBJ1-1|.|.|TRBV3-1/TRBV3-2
CASNTGETEAFF
TGTGCCAGCAACACAGGTGAGACTGAAGCTTTCTTT
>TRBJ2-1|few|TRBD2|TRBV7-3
CASSDRGGHYNEQFF
TGTGCCAGCAGCGACCGGGGGGGACACTACAATGAGCAGTTCTTC
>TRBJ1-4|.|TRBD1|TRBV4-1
CASSQQRTGQPPSTNEKLFF
TGCGCCAGCAGCCAGCAGCGGACGGGACAGCCTCCCTCAACTAATGAAAAACTGTTTTTT
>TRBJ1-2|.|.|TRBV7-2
CASSSSAQAYGYTF
TGTGCCAGCAGCTCGTCGGCGCAGGCTTATGGCTACACCTTC
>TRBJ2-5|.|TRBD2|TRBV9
CASTRDGNSGSGETQYF
TGTGCCAGCACGCGCGACGGCAATAGCGGGAGTGGAGAGACCCAGTACTTC
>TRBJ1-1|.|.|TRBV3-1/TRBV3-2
CASSAGGDTEAFF
TGTGCCAGCAGCGCGGGAGGGGACACTGAAGCTTTCTTT
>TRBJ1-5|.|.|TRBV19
CASSIGTGMSNQPQHF
TGTGCCAGTAGTATAGGGACCGGGATGAGCAATCAGCCCCAGCATTTT
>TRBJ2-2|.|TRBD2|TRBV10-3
CAISLGASGNTGELFF
TGTGCCATCAGCCTAGGGGCTAGCGGGAACACCGGGGAGCTGTTTTTT
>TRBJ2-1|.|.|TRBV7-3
CASSTNRVNEQFF
TGTGCCAGCAGCACCAACAGGGTCAATGAGCAGTTCTTC
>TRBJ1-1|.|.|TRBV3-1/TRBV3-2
CASSLEGVRNEAFF
TGTGCCAGCAGCCTCGAGGGGGTGCGGAATGAAGCTTTCTTT
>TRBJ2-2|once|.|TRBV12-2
CASRSPRTNTGELFF
TGTGCAAGTCGCTCGCCTCGGACAAACACCGGGGAGCTGTTTTTT
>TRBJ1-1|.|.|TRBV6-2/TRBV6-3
CASSYRSGITEAFF
TGTGCCAGCAGTTACAGATCAGGGATAACTGAAGCTTTCTTT
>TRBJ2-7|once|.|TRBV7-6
CASSRGGGMGSYEQYF
TGTGCCAGCAGCCGGGGTGGGGGCATGGGCTCCTACGAGCAGTACTTC
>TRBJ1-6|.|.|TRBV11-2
CASSSERGGSPLHF
TGTGCCAGCAGCTCTGAGAGGGGAGGGTCACCCCTCCACTTT
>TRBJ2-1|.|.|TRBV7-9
CASSRGDPSYNEQFF
TGTGCCAGCAGCCGAGGTGACCCCTCCTACAATGAGCAGTTCTTC
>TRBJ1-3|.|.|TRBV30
CAWSAVHTGNTIYF
TGTGCCTGGAGTGCAGTCCACACTGGAAACACCATATATTTT
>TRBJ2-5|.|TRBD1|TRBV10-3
CAIGTALGETQYF
TGTGCCATCGGGACAGCGTTAGGAGAGACCCAGTACTTC
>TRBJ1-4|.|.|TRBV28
CASSLPGASTNEKLFF
TGTGCCAGCAGCCTACCAGGGGCGTCGACTAATGAAAAACTGTTTTTT
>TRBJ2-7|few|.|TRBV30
CAWSEQGYEQYF
TGTGCCTGGAGTGAGCAGGGCTACGAGCAGTACTTC
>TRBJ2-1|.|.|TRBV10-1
CASSESGGARYNEQFF
TGCGCCAGCAGTGAGTCAGGGGGGGCACGCTACAATGAGCAGTTCTTC
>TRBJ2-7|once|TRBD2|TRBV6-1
CASSELAGDEQYF
TGTGCCAGCAGTGAACTAGCGGGAGACGAGCAGTACTTC
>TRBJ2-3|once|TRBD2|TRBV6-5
CASSYSLAGEDTQYF
TGTGCCAGCAGTTACTCATTAGCGGGGGAGGATACGCAGTATTTT
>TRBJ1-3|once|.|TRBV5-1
CASSLVGRTGRNTIYF
TGCGCCAGCAGCTTGGTAGGGCGGACGGGAAGAAACACCATATATTTT
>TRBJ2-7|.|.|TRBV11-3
CASSFGTDGGQYF
TGTGCCAGCAGCTTCGGGACCGACGGGGGGCAGTACTTC
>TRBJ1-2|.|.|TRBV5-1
CASSQDSEYGYTF
TGCGCCAGCAGCCAGGACAGCGAGTATGGCTACACCTTC
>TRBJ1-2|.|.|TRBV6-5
CASRTSNYGYTF
TGTGCCAGCAGAACTTCGAACTATGGCTACACCTTC
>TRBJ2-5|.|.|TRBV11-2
CASSDSRETQYF
TGTGCCAGCAGCGATAGTCGGGAGACCCAGTACTTC
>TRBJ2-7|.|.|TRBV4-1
CASSQGPDSSGPYEQYF
TGCGCCAGCAGCCAAGGACCGGACTCTTCGGGCCCTTACGAGCAGTACTTC
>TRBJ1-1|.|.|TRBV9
CASSPQGGAVNTEAFF
TGTGCCAGCAGCCCCCAAGGAGGTGCAGTGAACACTGAAGCTTTCTTT
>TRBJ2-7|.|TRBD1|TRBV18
CASSLRDRGIEQYF
TGTGCCAGCTCACTCCGGGACAGGGGGATCGAGCAGTACTTC
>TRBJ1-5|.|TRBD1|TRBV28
CASSLITGGNQPQHF
TGTGCCAGCAGTTTAATAACAGGGGGCAATCAGCCCCAGCATTTT
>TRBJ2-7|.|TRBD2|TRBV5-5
CASSFGAGGMGEQYF
TGTGCCAGCAGCTTTGGAGCGGGGGGTATGGGCGAGCAGTACTTC
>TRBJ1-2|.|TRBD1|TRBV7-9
CASSLGQGGLSSGYTF
TGTGCCAGCAGCTTAGGGCAGGGGGGTCTGTCGTCCGGCTACACCTTC
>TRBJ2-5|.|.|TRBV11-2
CASSLASQETQYF
TGTGCCAGCAGCTTAGCCAGCCAAGAGACCCAGTACTTC
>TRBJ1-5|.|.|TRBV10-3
CAIRPGSGADNQPQHF
TGTGCCATCAGACCCGGCTCAGGGGCGGACAATCAGCCCCAGCATTTT
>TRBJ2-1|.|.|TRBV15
CATSRPSWQDNEQFF
TGTGCCACCAGCAGACCTAGCTGGCAAGACAATGAGCAGTTCTTC
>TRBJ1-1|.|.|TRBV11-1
CASSLAEGAEAFF
TGTGCCAGCAGCTTAGCGGAGGGTGCTGAAGCTTTCTTT
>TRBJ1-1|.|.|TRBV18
CASSLQREEAFF
TGTGCCAGCTCACTACAGAGGGAGGAAGCTTTCTTT
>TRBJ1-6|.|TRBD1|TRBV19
CASRGQGASPLHF
TGTGCCAGTAGGGGACAGGGGGCTTCACCCCTCCACTTT
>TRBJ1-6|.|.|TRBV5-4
CASSPATGLVNSPLHF
TGTGCCAGCAGCCCAGCTACGGGACTGGTTAATTCACCCCTCCACTTT
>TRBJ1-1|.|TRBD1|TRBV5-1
CASSLGDSYTEAFF
TGCGCCAGCAGCTTGGGGGACAGCTACACTGAAGCTTTCTTT
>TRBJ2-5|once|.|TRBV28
CASSSLLSQETQYF
TGTGCCAGCAGCAGTTTGCTCAGCCAAGAGACCCAGTACTTC
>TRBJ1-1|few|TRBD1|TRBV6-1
CASSDSQGAGNTEAFF
TGTGCCAGCAGTGATTCCCAGGGGGCGGGGAACACTGAAGCTTTCTTT
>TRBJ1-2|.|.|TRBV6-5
CASHNGGVLGYGYTF
TGTGCCAGTCATAACGGGGGGGTGTTAGGCTATGGCTACACCTTC
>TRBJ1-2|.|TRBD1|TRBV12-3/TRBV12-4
CASTQTDRGSYTF
TGTGCCAGCACCCAAACCGACAGGGGGAGCTACACCTTC